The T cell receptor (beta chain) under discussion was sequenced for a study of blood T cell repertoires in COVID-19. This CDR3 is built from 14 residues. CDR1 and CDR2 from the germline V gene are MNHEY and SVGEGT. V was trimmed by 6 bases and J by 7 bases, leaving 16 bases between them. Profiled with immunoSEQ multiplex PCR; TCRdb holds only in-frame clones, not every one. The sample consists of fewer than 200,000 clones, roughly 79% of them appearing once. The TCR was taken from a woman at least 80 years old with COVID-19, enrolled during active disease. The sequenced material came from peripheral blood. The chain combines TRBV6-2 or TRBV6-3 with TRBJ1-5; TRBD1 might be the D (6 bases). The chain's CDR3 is CASSDTGIKQPQHF. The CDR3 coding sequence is TGTGCCAGCAGCGACACAGGGATAAAACAGCCCCAGCATTTT.